Shown below are 22 T cell receptor beta chains from a single sample sequenced in a study of cytomegalovirus exposure and HLA in healthy donors. It was with 60 Vbeta and 13 Jbeta primers that the PCR ran. Sequencing used immunoSEQ multiplex PCR; TCRdb keeps in-frame clones, though not all of them. The table lists 150,000 to 200,000 clones, roughly 10% of them singletons. The source material was PBMCs. These receptors were taken from a woman in her 30s in good health and CMV-seropositive.

Concerning this clone itself: Other DNA sequences of this sample code for an identical CDR3. The V and J genes are TRBV2 and TRBJ2-1, with D tentatively TRBD2 (6 bases). Germline V gene lookup returns CDR1 SNHLY and CDR2 FYNNEI. The CDR3 is made up of 12 amino acids. Trimming took off 6 bases at V and 9 bases at J, with 12 bases between the two ends. CDR3 coding DNA: TGTGCCAGCAGCGTTTTGGGGGGTGAGCAGTTCTTC. It specifies CASSVLGGEQFF. Complete variable domain (other parts from reference TRBV2 and TRBJ2-1): EPEVTQTPSHQVTQMGQEVILRCVPISNHLYFYWYRQILGQKVEFLVSFYNNEISEKSEIFDDQFSVERPDGSNFTLKIRSTKLEDSAMYFCASSVLGGEQFFGPGTRLTVL.

This chain connects TRBV9 to TRBJ1-1; D uncertain. Germline V gives CDR1 SGDLS, CDR2 YYNGEE. Trimming cost V 4 bases and J 7 bases, with 17 bases left between them. The CDR3 is 14 residues long. The CDR3 sequence: CASSSVKGRSEAFF. DNA for the CDR3: TGTGCCAGCAGCTCGGTGAAAGGGAGGAGTGAAGCTTTCTTT.

This clone came up a few times. The chain uses TRBV30 and TRBJ2-3; 8 nucleotides match TRBD2. With V trimmed by 1 base and J by 2 bases, 11 bases remained unmatched. CDR3 length equals 17 residues. In germline, CDR1 is GTSNPN, CDR2 SVGIG (reference sequence). CDR3 sequence: CAWSELVGLEDTDTQYF. The CDR3 nucleotides read TGTGCCTGGAGTGAGCTGGTGGGACTAGAGGACACAGATACGCAGTATTTT.

The rearrangement joins TRBV11-3 to TRBJ2-7; tentatively, D is TRBD2 (6 bases). This CDR3 comprises 15 residues. From germline, CDR1 is SGHNT and CDR2 YENEEA. V lost 1 base and J 3 bases, leaving 13 bases between the germline ends. The CDR3 DNA is TGTGCCAGCAGCTTAGCAGGCGGGAACCTCTACGAGCAGTACTTC. This gives the protein CASSLAGGNLYEQYF. Full variable domain (missing parts from reference TRBV11-3 and TRBJ2-7): EAGVVQSPRYKIIEKKQPVAFWCNPISGHNTLYWYLQNLGQGPELLIRYENEEAVDDSQLPKDRFSAERLKGVDSTLKIQPAELGDSAVYLCASSLAGGNLYEQYFGPGTRLTVT.

This chain links TRBV27 with TRBJ2-1; 9 bases agree with TRBD2. Unmatched junction bases numbered 18, after V lost 3 bases and J lost 9 bases. The CDR3 spans 18 residues. Germline CDR1 MNHEY, CDR2 SMNVEV (reference sequence). The CDR3 reads CASSFRYRGGRGFSEQFF. The CDR3 nucleotides are TGTGCCAGCAGTTTTCGTTATAGGGGCGGGAGGGGGTTTAGTGAGCAGTTCTTC.

This clone was recorded a few times. This chain uses TRBV19 with TRBJ1-4; 8 nucleotides line up with TRBD1. Germline V lookup: CDR1 LNHDA, CDR2 SQIVND (reference sequence). The length of the CDR3 is 15 residues. V gave up 7 bases and J gave up 5 bases; unmatched junction bases: 9. The CDR3 protein is CASTTGTGWNEKLFF. CDR3 DNA: TGTGCCAGTACCACAGGGACAGGCTGGAATGAAAAACTGTTTTTT.

This clone was seen a few times. The gene calls are TRBV19 and TRBJ2-3, with D perhaps TRBD2 (6 bases). The V and J ends lost 2 bases and 5 bases respectively, with 14 bases between them. This CDR3 is built from 15 residues. From germline, CDR1 is LNHDA and CDR2 SQIVND (reference sequence). The CDR3 is CASSIYGRGGDTQYF. The CDR3 DNA sequence: TGTGCCAGTAGTATATATGGAAGGGGAGGAGATACGCAGTATTTT. Filled out from reference TRBV19 and TRBJ2-3, the complete variable domain reads DGGITQSPKYLFRKEGQNVTLSCEQNLNHDAMYWYRQDPGQGLRLIYYSQIVNDFQKGDIAEGYSVSREKKESFPLTVTSAQKNPTAFYLCASSIYGRGGDTQYFGPGTRLTVL.

This clone turned up a few times. Germline is not matched at one junction end, which may reflect a read error. The gene calls are TRBV14 and TRBJ2-5; 11 positions match TRBD2. CDR1 is SGHDN, CDR2 FVKESK, per germline. There are 17 residues in the CDR3. CDR3 amino acids: CASSKDYLAGGLETQYF. The CDR3 DNA reads as TGTGCCAGCAGCAAAGATTACTTAGCGGGAGGGTTAGAGACCCAGTACTTC.

This clone appeared a few times. This sample also contains other DNA sequences that code for the same CDR3. The chain uses TRBV6-5 and TRBJ2-7, with TRBD1 as a possible D gene (6 bases). Germline V gives CDR1 MNHEY, CDR2 SVGAGI. This CDR3 is built from 16 residues. With 2 bases removed from V and 3 bases from J, the gap between germline ends came to 17 bases. The CDR3 loop is CASSYIYRATFYEQYF. The CDR3 DNA sequence: TGTGCCAGCAGTTACATTTACAGGGCCACCTTCTACGAGCAGTACTTC.

The V and J genes are TRBV5-1 and TRBJ1-2, with D uncertain. The V and J ends lost 0 bases and 0 bases respectively, with 9 bases between them. The length of the CDR3 is 15 residues. CDR1 is SGHRS, CDR2 YFSETQ, per germline. The CDR3 DNA sequence: TGCGCCAGCAGCTTGGAGCCTCTAGCTAACTATGGCTACACCTTC. Translation gives CASSLEPLANYGYTF.

In its sample, this clone was seen a few times. The genes are TRBV6-5 and TRBJ2-2; 9 bases agree with TRBD1. Per the germline V gene, CDR1 is MNHEY and CDR2 is SVGAGI. V lost 4 bases and J lost 0; bases outside the gene matches: 3. The CDR3 totals 16 residues. The CDR3 DNA reads TGTGCCAGCAGTTCCCGACAGGGGGCGAACACCGGGGAGCTGTTTTTT. It yields the protein CASSSRQGANTGELFF.

The table lists this clone with a few counts. This chain links TRBV28 with TRBJ1-4; unclear D gene. V was trimmed by 9 bases and J by 0 bases, leaving 5 bases between them. CDR1 is MDHEN, CDR2 SYDVKM, per germline. The CDR3 loop spans 12 amino acids. The CDR3 DNA reads TGTGCCAGTCTTGCAACTAATGAAAAACTGTTTTTT. It is translated as CASLATNEKLFF.

This chain uses TRBV2 with TRBJ2-7; 8 bases are a match to TRBD1. Germline V gives CDR1 SNHLY, CDR2 FYNNEI. This CDR3 contains 16 residues. The J segment lost 2 bases and the V segment lost 2 bases, leaving 8 bases of the junction unmatched. The CDR3 DNA sequence: TGTGCCAGCAGTGAATTAGGACAGGGAAGCCCCTACGAGCAGTACTTC. Protein: CASSELGQGSPYEQYF. Using reference TRBV2 and TRBJ2-7 for the parts outside the CDR3, the full variable domain is EPEVTQTPSHQVTQMGQEVILRCVPISNHLYFYWYRQILGQKVEFLVSFYNNEISEKSEIFDDQFSVERPDGSNFTLKIRSTKLEDSAMYFCASSELGQGSPYEQYFGPGTRLTVT.

The chain is built from TRBV7-6 and TRBJ2-1, with 8 bases aligning to TRBD2. The germline V gene encodes CDR1 SGHVS and CDR2 FNYEAQ. J gave up 9 bases and V 6 bases, and 16 bases lay outside the gene matches. The CDR3 totals 16 residues. DNA for the CDR3: TGTGCCAGCAGTCTCTTAGGGACTAGAAGCCCGGGTGAGCAGTTCTTC. The encoded protein is CASSLLGTRSPGEQFF. Full variable domain (missing parts from reference TRBV7-6 and TRBJ2-1): GAGVSQSPRYKVTKRGQDVALRCDPISGHVSLYWYRQALGQGPEFLTYFNYEAQQDKSGLPNDRFSAERPEGSISTLTIQRTEQRDSAMYRCASSLLGTRSPGEQFFGPGTRLTVL.

The rearrangement joins TRBV9 to TRBJ2-4, with 9 bases identical to TRBD2. The V gene end was trimmed by 0 bases and the J gene end by 6 bases; junction bases not matched to a gene: 4. The CDR3 spans 15 residues. Germline V lookup: CDR1 SGDLS, CDR2 YYNGEE. CDR3 DNA: TGTGCCAGCAGCGTAGGGGCGGGAGGGGGAAACATTCAGTACTTC. Its protein product is CASSVGAGGGNIQYF.

This clone occurred a few times. The CDR3 loop reads CASSLGLAGDGTGELFF. The CDR3 coding sequence is TGCGCCAGCAGCTTGGGACTAGCGGGAGACGGGACCGGGGAGCTGTTTTTT. The chain couples TRBV5-1 to TRBJ2-2; 12 bases are a match to TRBD2. V gave up 0 bases and J gave up 5 bases; unmatched junction bases: 5. Germline V lookup: CDR1 SGHRS, CDR2 YFSETQ. This CDR3 contains 17 residues. Complete variable domain (other parts from reference TRBV5-1 and TRBJ2-2): KAGVTQTPRYLIKTRGQQVTLSCSPISGHRSVSWYQQTPGQGLQFLFEYFSETQRNKGNFPGRFSGRQFSNSRSEMNVSTLELGDSALYLCASSLGLAGDGTGELFFGEGSRLTVL.

This clone was seen more than once but under ten times. The chain combines TRBV13 with TRBJ1-1; D is unresolved. The CDR3 extends over 14 amino acids. CDR1 is PRHDT and CDR2 is FYEKMQ in the germline V gene (reference sequence). V dropped 5 bases and J dropped 0 bases, with 10 bases sitting between them. The DNA for the CDR3 is TGTGCCAGCAGCCGACGGACTATGAACACTGAAGCTTTCTTT. This codes for CASSRRTMNTEAFF.

The chain joins TRBV21-1 to TRBJ2-7; the DNA was not used to check the table's D call, TRBD2. TRBV21-1 is a documented pseudogene. The CDR3 is 16 residues long. The CDR3 DNA sequence: TGTGCCATCCATAGCCCGACTAGCGGGAGGATATACGAGCAGTACTTC. This translates into CAIHSPTSGRIYEQYF.

The rearrangement links TRBV10-1 to TRBJ2-1; 8 bases are a match to TRBD2. The CDR3 has 18 amino acids. CDR1 and CDR2 from the germline V gene are WNHNN and SYGVQD (reference sequence). J lost 8 bases, V lost 4 bases, and 19 bases had no gene match. CDR3 protein: CASSVDLRAGGHGDEQFF. CDR3 in DNA: TGCGCCAGCAGTGTGGACTTGAGGGCGGGAGGCCACGGCGATGAGCAGTTCTTC.

This chain connects TRBV4-1 to TRBJ2-7; TRBD2 agrees at 8 bases. The V gene's germline CDR1 is MGHRA and CDR2 YSYEKL. This CDR3 has 14 amino acids. V shed 0 bases and J 7 bases; nucleotides not matched to a gene: 5. The CDR3 DNA follows: TGCGCCAGCAGCCAAGATTTGTCGGGGGGGGAGCAGTACTTC. It yields the protein CASSQDLSGGEQYF.

This clone was seen repeatedly, ten times or more. The rearrangement links TRBV12-5 to TRBJ2-7, with TRBD2 matching 8 bases. Germline V gene lookup returns CDR1 LGHNT and CDR2 FRNRAP. CDR3 length: 14 amino acids. Trimming took 1 base from V and 5 from J; bases not matched to a gene: 4. CDR3 nucleotides: TGTGCTAGTGGTTTGGACCCGGGAGGGAACGAGCAGTACTTC. Translation gives CASGLDPGGNEQYF.

The chain uses TRBV9 and TRBJ2-5; 8 bases line up with TRBD1. Germline V gene data show CDR1 as SGDLS and CDR2 as YYNGEE. Losses at the gene ends were 4 bases for V and 1 base for J; bases not matched to a gene: 6. This CDR3 has 15 amino acids. The CDR3 protein is CASSSRTGPQETQYF. Here the CDR3 DNA reads TGTGCCAGCAGCTCAAGGACAGGGCCCCAAGAGACCCAGTACTTC.